The subject of this entry is one TCR beta chain. This specimen belongs to a study of blood T cell repertoires in COVID-19. The CDR3 loop spans 16 amino acids. Losses at the gene ends were 4 bases for V and 6 bases for J; bases not matched to a gene: 10. Germline V CDR1 and CDR2: SGHVS, FNYEAQ. As handled by the study authors: Researchers report that nucleated cell counts were estimated from reference gene primer amplification. The assay was immunoSEQ multiplex PCR, and TCRdb's table has in-frame clones only and misses some. The V and J calls and clone size were taken over from that table, and D and trimming were inferred from the DNA. The table has 200,000 or so clones, around 82% seen once; the top ten hold around 3%.

This rearrangement joins TRBV7-6 to TRBJ2-1; 9 nucleotides agree with TRBD2. Sequenced input: peripheral blood. This sequence originates from a woman aged 25 to 39 who had recovered from COVID-19. The CDR3 sequence: CASSSTSGARGNEQFF. In nucleotides, the CDR3 is TGTGCCAGCAGCTCGACTAGCGGAGCGAGGGGCAATGAGCAGTTCTTC. Full variable domain (rest looked up from reference TRBV7-6 and TRBJ2-1): GAGVSQSPRYKVTKRGQDVALRCDPISGHVSLYWYRQALGQGPEFLTYFNYEAQQDKSGLPNDRFSAERPEGSISTLTIQRTEQRDSAMYRCASSSTSGARGNEQFFGPGTRLTVL.